This entry lists 9 T cell receptor beta chains sequenced from one sample in a study of response to subunit inactivated influenza vaccine. MiXCR, applied by TCRdb to the RT-PCR reads, yields one record per CDR3 protein. The table shows approximately 730,000 distinct CDR3 sequences, with about 15% occurring only once. This sample comprised PBMCs from blood, obtained less than 15 days before vaccination. The receptors shown here come from a man aged 50-60 years who received an inactivated influenza vaccine.

CDR3 nucleotides: TGTGCCAGCAGTGGAGGACTAGCGGGGGCCGCAGACCACACAGATACGCAGTATTTT. The encoded protein is CASSGGLAGAADHTDTQYF. This sequence joins TRBV6-1 and TRBJ2-3; 13 bases match TRBD2. The CDR3 has 19 amino acids. Looked up from germline, CDR1 is MNHNS and CDR2 is SASEGT. The junction had 12 bases not matched to a gene; V was cut back by 4 bases and J by 2 bases.

The rearrangement uses TRBV5-1 and TRBJ2-3; 7 bases map to TRBD1. Germline V gives CDR1 SGHRS, CDR2 YFSETQ. The CDR3 length is 15 residues. Trimming at V came to 5 bases and at J to 0 bases, leaving 6 bases not matched to a gene. In DNA form, the CDR3 reads TGCGCCAGCAGACAGGGGCAGGGGAGCACAGATACGCAGTATTTT. Its translation is CASRQGQGSTDTQYF.

This clonotype was picked up a small number of times. This rearrangement joins TRBV28 to TRBJ1-2, with TRBD1 identical over 11 bases. Per germline, CDR1 MDHEN and CDR2 SYDVKM. J gave up 7 bases and V 2 bases, and 12 bases lay outside the gene matches. This CDR3 spans 17 amino acids. CDR3 loop: CASSLPRPGTGGSGYTF. CDR3 DNA: TGTGCCAGCAGTTTACCTCGACCCGGGACAGGGGGATCTGGCTACACCTTC.

The V call is TRBV7-9, the J call TRBJ2-7; no clear D. There are 13 residues in the CDR3. Trimming shortened V by 5 bases and J by 2 bases, and 10 bases separated the two germline ends. CDR1 SEHNR and CDR2 FQNEAQ come from the germline V gene (reference sequence). The CDR3 DNA is TGTGCCAGCAGCCATCCCACTACCTACGAGCAGTACTTC. Translation gives CASSHPTTYEQYF.

This clonotype has just a few counts. V gene TRBV20-1 combines with J gene TRBJ2-1, with a tentative D call TRBD1 (6 bases). V was clipped by 1 base and J by 8 bases, with 9 bases between them. This CDR3 spans 12 amino acids. Germline V CDR1 and CDR2: DFQATT, SNEGSKA (reference sequence). The CDR3 DNA reads TGCAGTGCTAGAGCCCAGGGGCATGAGCAGTTCTTC. Translating gives CSARAQGHEQFF.

The V gene is TRBV29-1, the J gene TRBJ2-3; D perhaps matches TRBD2 (6 bases). Germline V CDR1 and CDR2: SQVTM, ANQGSEA. Trimming removed 3 bases at V and 4 bases at J, with 11 bases between. CDR3 size: 13 residues. CDR3: CSVEGGWSDTQYF. CDR3 DNA: TGCAGCGTTGAGGGGGGTTGGTCAGATACGCAGTATTTT.

This clonotype was seen ten or more times. V and J are TRBV11-2 and TRBJ1-1; D is unresolved. The V and J ends lost 3 bases and 0 bases respectively, with 5 bases between them. Per germline, CDR1 SGHAT and CDR2 FQNNGV. CDR3 size: 13 residues. The CDR3 DNA is TGTGCCAGCAGCTTCAGTTTGAACACTGAAGCTTTCTTT. It yields the protein CASSFSLNTEAFF. Variable domain in full (rest from reference TRBV11-2 and TRBJ1-1): EAGVAQSPRYKIIEKRQSVAFWCNPISGHATLYWYQQILGQGPKLLIQFQNNGVVDDSQLPKDRFSAERLKGVDSTLKIQPAKLEDSAVYLCASSFSLNTEAFFGQGTRLTVV.

CDR3 DNA: TGTGCCAGCAGTGATTCTAGGGGATTCTGGGAGCAGTTCTTC. Protein product: CASSDSRGFWEQFF. The V gene is TRBV25-1, the J gene TRBJ2-1; TRBD1 is a possible D gene (5 bases). CDR3 length: 14 residues. Trimming removed 3 bases at V and 10 bases at J, with 16 bases between. Germline V gene lookup returns CDR1 MGHDK and CDR2 SYGVNS.

This clonotype turned up a few times. The chain couples TRBV11-3 to TRBJ2-3; D gene unclear. V was pared by 4 bases and J by 1 base, with 12 bases between. In germline, CDR1 is SGHNT, CDR2 YENEEA. The CDR3 sequence is 15 residues long. For the CDR3, the DNA is TGTGCCAGCAGCTCCTCTGCTTACGGCACAGATACGCAGTATTTT. It yields the protein CASSSSAYGTDTQYF.